This passage covers 10 T cell receptor beta chains from one sample sequenced in a study of cytotoxic CD8 clonotypes in ibrutinib-treated CLL. Repertoires were generated with immunoSEQ multiplex PCR, while TCRdb's copy carries only in-frame clones and drops some. This table has 250,000 or so clones, 70% appearing once. The specimen comprised PBMCs, sampled after 24 months of ibrutinib treatment. The receptors stem from a human donor with chronic lymphocytic leukemia.

The V gene is TRBV20-1, the J gene TRBJ2-1; unclear D gene. Germline lookup yields CDR1 DFQATT and CDR2 SNEGSKA (reference sequence). Deletions cut 3 bases from V and 15 bases from J, with 9 bases between. The CDR3 extends over 9 amino acids. The CDR3 loop reads CSASDPPFF. As DNA, the CDR3 is TGCAGTGCTAGCGACCCCCCGTTCTTC.

The chain couples TRBV20-1 to TRBJ2-3; 8 nucleotides align to TRBD2. Germline V gene sequence: CDR1 DFQATT, CDR2 SNEGSKA (reference sequence). The CDR3 has 11 amino acids. Germline trimming cut 6 bases from V and 6 bases from J; bases unmatched to any gene: 2. CDR3 bases: TGCAGTGCCGCTAGCGGGGATACGCAGTATTTT. Translated, it gives CSAASGDTQYF.

This chain uses TRBV29-1 with TRBJ1-1, with unresolved D. Per germline, CDR1 SQVTM and CDR2 ANQGSEA. The V end lost 6 bases, the J end lost 0 bases, and 17 bases lay between the germline ends. The CDR3 is 15 amino acids. CDR3 nucleotide sequence: TGCAGCGTCCCCGGTACTGCGGTAATGAACACTGAAGCTTTCTTT. Amino acid sequence: CSVPGTAVMNTEAFF.

The CDR3 reads CAWSPGTGDEQYF. The CDR3 DNA sequence: TGTGCCTGGAGCCCTGGGACAGGGGACGAGCAGTACTTC. The chain is built from TRBV30 and TRBJ2-7; 10 bases line up with TRBD1. Germline trimming cut 3 bases from V and 5 bases from J; bases unmatched to any gene: 4. From germline, CDR1 is GTSNPN and CDR2 SVGIG (reference sequence). The CDR3 is 13 residues long.

A remark on this clone: A junction boundary mismatches the germline segment, possibly from a read error. This sequence joins TRBV18 and TRBJ2-7; maybe TRBD1 (7 bases). The CDR3 runs 14 residues. Per germline, CDR1 KGHSH and CDR2 LQKENI. The chain's CDR3 is CASSPRSGGTATDF. The CDR3 DNA sequence: TGTGCCAGCTCACCACGTTCCGGCGGGACAGCCACCGACTTC.

The rearrangement joins TRBV28 to TRBJ1-3, with 8 positions matching TRBD1. V was clipped by 2 bases and J by 3 bases; unmatched bases: 3. The CDR3 covers 15 residues. Germline values: CDR1 MDHEN, CDR2 SYDVKM. The CDR3 here is CASSLGQGDGNTIYF. The CDR3 region has the DNA TGTGCCAGCAGTTTAGGACAGGGAGATGGAAACACCATATATTTT. Supplemented by reference TRBV28 and TRBJ1-3, the full variable domain reads DVKVTQSSRYLVKRTGEKVFLECVQDMDHENMFWYRQDPGLGLRLIYFSYDVKMKEKGDIPEGYSVSREKKERFSLILESASTNQTSMYLCASSLGQGDGNTIYFGEGSWLTVV.

The chain links TRBV29-1 to TRBJ2-5; a possible D gene is TRBD1 (7 bases). CDR3 length: 12 residues. Germline V lookup: CDR1 SQVTM, CDR2 ANQGSEA. This chain's CDR3 is CSFRGVDETQYF. The CDR3 nucleotides read TGCAGTTTCAGGGGGGTGGACGAGACCCAGTACTTC.

The rearrangement links TRBV27 to TRBJ2-7; D might be TRBD2 (5 bases). CDR1 MNHEY and CDR2 SMNVEV come from the germline V gene (reference sequence). This CDR3 contains 14 residues. The V and J ends lost 0 bases and 3 bases respectively, with 9 bases between them. CDR3 amino acids: CASSLSKLGYEQYF. The CDR3 bases are TGTGCCAGCAGTTTATCGAAACTAGGCTACGAGCAGTACTTC.

The CDR3 nucleotides are TGTGCCAGCAGTTTATCCAGGGACAATGAGCAGTTCTTC. Amino acid sequence: CASSLSRDNEQFF. The chain couples TRBV27 to TRBJ2-1; maybe TRBD1 (5 bases). V was trimmed by 0 bases and J by 5 bases, leaving 5 bases between them. This CDR3 has 13 amino acids. The germline CDR1 and CDR2 sequences are MNHEY and SMNVEV (reference sequence).

This sequence joins TRBV18 and TRBJ2-3; the match to TRBD1 covers 7 bases. The V and J ends lost 3 bases and 14 bases, in that order; junction bases with no gene match: 11. CDR1 and CDR2 from the germline V gene are KGHSH and LQKENI. The CDR3 sequence is 13 residues long. As DNA, the CDR3 is TGTGCCAGCTCACCTTCACAAGACAGGGTTTCGTATTTT. This encodes CASSPSQDRVSYF.